These 30 T cell receptor beta chains were all obtained from the same sample, sequenced in a study of shared clonotypes between healthy human individuals. Clones were read by immunoSEQ multiplex PCR, and TCRdb kept only the in-frame ones, dropping some. The sample includes roughly 700,000 clones, around two thirds of them seen just once. The sequenced sample was memory CD4+ T cells sorted from blood. Regarding subset: CD45RA-negative fraction. Receptors were obtained from a woman in her thirties in good health.

This clone was counted between two and nine times. Other DNA sequences in this sample translate to the same CDR3. The chain recombines TRBV10-2 with TRBJ2-7; no firm D call. The V gene's germline CDR1 is WSHSY and CDR2 SAAADI. This CDR3 has 13 amino acids. V was clipped by 2 bases and J by 4 bases, with 9 bases between them. The DNA for the CDR3 is TGCGCCAGCAGTGAGGGTAGTAAATACGAGCAGTACTTC. Its translation is CASSEGSKYEQYF.

The V call is TRBV29-1, the J call TRBJ2-3, with 10 bases lining up with TRBD1. Trimming took 6 bases from V and 2 from J; bases not matched to a gene: 14. Germline V gives CDR1 SQVTM, CDR2 ANQGSEA. This CDR3 spans 17 amino acids. CDR3 in amino acids: CSVLTGGEIRATDTQYF. The CDR3 DNA sequence: TGCAGCGTCCTGACAGGGGGCGAGATAAGGGCCACAGATACGCAGTATTTT.

As regards this clone: A read error may explain this, as a much larger clone is one base away. The V call is TRBV7-2, the J call TRBJ2-6; D is uncertain. Trimming left V 2 bases short and J 0 bases short, with 5 bases between. This CDR3 has 15 amino acids. Germline loops: CDR1 SGHTA, CDR2 FQGNSA. The CDR3, as DNA: TGTGCCAGCAGCTTAATGAGCTCTGGGGCCAACGTCCTGACTTTC. Translation gives CASSLMSSGANVLTF.

This rearrangement joins TRBV4-1 to TRBJ2-3; 9 bases map to TRBD2. The CDR3 loop spans 17 amino acids. J was trimmed by 2 bases and V by 6 bases; bases with no gene match: 12. CDR1 and CDR2 (germline): MGHRA, YSYEKL. CDR3 residues: CASRQDFSGSFTDTQYF. The CDR3 DNA reads as TGCGCCAGCAGACAGGACTTTAGCGGGAGCTTCACAGATACGCAGTATTTT.

This clone was seen a handful of times. The chain uses TRBV2 and TRBJ1-5; the D gene is possibly TRBD1 (5 bases). V lost 1 base, J lost 0 bases, and 10 bases lay in between. Germline V gives CDR1 SNHLY, CDR2 FYNNEI. The CDR3 contains 16 residues. The CDR3 spells CASSEGGAYSNQPQHF. The CDR3 nucleotides read TGTGCCAGCAGTGAAGGCGGGGCTTATAGCAATCAGCCCCAGCATTTT. Full variable domain (missing parts from reference TRBV2 and TRBJ1-5): EPEVTQTPSHQVTQMGQEVILRCVPISNHLYFYWYRQILGQKVEFLVSFYNNEISEKSEIFDDQFSVERPDGSNFTLKIRSTKLEDSAMYFCASSEGGAYSNQPQHFGDGTRLSIL.

The chain has TRBV29-1 and TRBJ2-1; 10 bases agree with TRBD2. The CDR3 is made up of 13 amino acids. The J segment lost 7 bases and the V segment lost 5 bases, leaving 5 bases of the junction unmatched. Germline CDR1 reads SQVTM; CDR2 reads ANQGSEA. CDR3 in DNA: TGCAGCGTTTCTAGCGGGAGTTGGAATGAGCAGTTCTTC. It translates to CSVSSGSWNEQFF.

J is TRBJ2-7 and V is TRBV6-6, with D tentatively TRBD2 (6 bases). The germline V gene encodes CDR1 MNHNY and CDR2 SVGAGI (reference sequence). V was pared by 5 bases and J by 0 bases, with 14 bases between. The CDR3 spans 15 residues. The CDR3 here is CASSTSSLSSYEQYF. The CDR3 bases are TGTGCCAGCAGTACTAGCTCCCTTAGCTCCTACGAGCAGTACTTC.

CDR3 nucleotide sequence: TGTGCCAGCAGTCACAGGGGGCGCGAAGGCTACACCTTC. Protein sequence: CASSHRGREGYTF. This chain uses TRBV5-6 with TRBJ1-2; 9 nucleotides match TRBD1. V lost 5 bases and J lost 8; bases outside the gene matches: 7. Per germline, CDR1 SGHDT and CDR2 YYEEEE. The CDR3 is made up of 13 amino acids. Drawing the rest from reference TRBV5-6 and TRBJ1-2, the complete variable domain is DAGVTQSPTHLIKTRGQQVTLRCSPKSGHDTVSWYQQALGQGPQFIFQYYEEEERQRGNFPDRFSGHQFPNYSSELNVNALLLGDSALYLCASSHRGREGYTFGSGTRLTVV.

The chain combines TRBV10-3 with TRBJ1-5; the match to TRBD1 covers 8 bases. The CDR3 loop spans 14 amino acids. The germline CDR1 and CDR2 sequences are ENHRY and SYGVKD. After removal of 6 bases from V and 3 bases from J, the junction contained 4 bases not matched to a gene. In DNA, the CDR3 is TGTGCCATCAGGAGACAGGGGTTCAATCAGCCCCAGCATTTT. Amino acids: CAIRRQGFNQPQHF.

This clone was found once. The chain couples TRBV6-5 to TRBJ2-1; no firm D call. The ends were cut back, 0 bases at V and 2 bases at J, with 11 bases in the middle. Germline lookup yields CDR1 MNHEY and CDR2 SVGAGI. The CDR3 extends over 16 amino acids. The CDR3 region has the DNA TGTGCCAGCAGTTACTCGAAGGCCTCCCCCTACAATGAGCAGTTCTTC. This sequence encodes CASSYSKASPYNEQFF.

The CDR3 is CASSPTTSGWGMEQFF. For the CDR3, the DNA is TGCGCCAGCAGCCCAACGACTAGCGGGTGGGGTATGGAGCAGTTCTTC. The chain is built from TRBV4-1 and TRBJ2-1, with 10 bases matching TRBD2. CDR1 is MGHRA and CDR2 is YSYEKL in the germline V gene. Trimming removed 4 bases from V and 10 bases from J; junction bases left unmatched: 13. This CDR3 spans 16 amino acids.

This clone was detected a few times. The J gene is TRBJ2-1, the V gene TRBV7-9, with 8 bases fitting TRBD2. CDR1 is SEHNR and CDR2 is FQNEAQ in the germline V gene (reference sequence). There are 16 residues in the CDR3. After removal of 5 bases from V and 6 bases from J, the junction contained 12 bases not matched to a gene. The CDR3 loop reads CASSLSGRGRINEQFF. CDR3 sequence (DNA): TGTGCCAGCAGCCTGAGCGGGAGAGGGAGGATCAATGAGCAGTTCTTC.

This chain joins TRBV5-1 and TRBJ2-2, with D unclear. This CDR3 is 15 amino acids long. Germline loops: CDR1 SGHRS, CDR2 YFSETQ. Trimming removed 0 bases from V and 6 bases from J, with 12 bases in between. The CDR3 loop reads CASSLDGDLAGELFF. CDR3 nucleotide sequence: TGCGCCAGCAGCTTGGATGGGGATTTGGCCGGGGAGCTGTTTTTT.

The chain uses TRBV7-2 and TRBJ2-2; 9 bases align to TRBD1. CDR1 is SGHTA, CDR2 FQGNSA, per germline. The CDR3 is made up of 15 amino acids. Trimming removed 4 bases from V and 7 bases from J; junction bases left unmatched: 7. The CDR3 DNA sequence: TGTGCCAGCAGCTATATGACAGGGGGAATCGGGGAGCTGTTTTTT. Translated: CASSYMTGGIGELFF. The variable domain in full, with the rest retrieved from reference TRBV7-2 and TRBJ2-2, is GAGVSQSPSNKVTEKGKDVELRCDPISGHTALYWYRQSLGQGLEFLIYFQGNSAPDKSGLPSDRFSAERTGGSVSTLTIQRTQQEDSAVYLCASSYMTGGIGELFFGEGSRLTVL.

The chain recombines TRBV6-1 with TRBJ2-1; 11 nucleotides align to TRBD2. CDR3 size: 18 residues. Trimming cost V 4 bases and J 2 bases; bases outside gene matches: 10. The germline gives CDR1 MNHNS, CDR2 SASEGT. The CDR3, as DNA: TGTGCCAGCAGTGTTAGGCTAGCGGGAGGCCCCGCCTACAATGAGCAGTTCTTC. It encodes CASSVRLAGGPAYNEQFF.

This clone was counted once. One end of the junction fails to match germline, which may point to a read error. The chain links TRBV11-3 to TRBJ2-5, with D uncertain. Germline CDR1 reads SGHNT; CDR2 reads YENEEA. The CDR3 loop spans 13 amino acids. CDR3 DNA sequence: TGTGCCAGCAACTTACAGTTGCAGGAGACCCAGTACTTC. This codes for CASNLQLQETQYF. Variable domain in full (rest from reference TRBV11-3 and TRBJ2-5): EAGVVQSPRYKIIEKKQPVAFWCNPISGHNTLYWYLQNLGQGPELLIRYENEEAVDDSQLPKDRFSAERLKGVDSTLKIQPAELGDSAVYLCASNLQLQETQYFGPGTRLLVL.

This clone was found many times. V gene TRBV4-2 combines with J gene TRBJ2-7; perhaps D is TRBD1 or TRBD2 (5 bases each). In germline, CDR1 is LGHNA, CDR2 YNFKEQ. The CDR3 is 15 residues long. V lost 3 bases to trimming and J lost 3 bases, with 15 bases between them. This CDR3 reads CASSQGDGVRYEQYF. The CDR3 DNA is TGTGCCAGCAGCCAGGGGGATGGAGTACGCTACGAGCAGTACTTC.

A note on this clone: Other DNA sequences of this sample code for an identical CDR3. This chain uses TRBV19 with TRBJ2-6; D remains ambiguous. There are 14 residues in the CDR3. Per the germline V gene, CDR1 is LNHDA and CDR2 is SQIVND (reference sequence). V dropped 5 bases and J dropped 3 bases, with 8 bases sitting between them. Written as DNA, the CDR3 is TGTGCCAGTAGTCTCCGGGTTGGGGCCAACGTCCTGACTTTC. It codes for CASSLRVGANVLTF.

This sequence joins TRBV5-1 and TRBJ2-2; D assignment may be TRBD1 or TRBD2 (5 bases each). The CDR3 length is 16 residues. Germline CDR1 reads SGHRS; CDR2 reads YFSETQ. V lost 3 bases and J 0 bases, leaving 12 bases between the germline ends. This CDR3 is CASSWDGISNTGELFF. The CDR3 nucleotides read TGCGCCAGCAGCTGGGACGGGATATCGAACACCGGGGAGCTGTTTTTT. The variable domain in full, with the rest retrieved from reference TRBV5-1 and TRBJ2-2, is KAGVTQTPRYLIKTRGQQVTLSCSPISGHRSVSWYQQTPGQGLQFLFEYFSETQRNKGNFPGRFSGRQFSNSRSEMNVSTLELGDSALYLCASSWDGISNTGELFFGEGSRLTVL.

The J gene is TRBJ2-2, the V gene TRBV11-2; no reliable D call. Per the germline V gene, CDR1 is SGHAT and CDR2 is FQNNGV. The CDR3 sequence is 17 residues long. The ends were cut back, 1 base at V and 3 bases at J, with 15 bases in the middle. CDR3 bases: TGTGCCAGCAGCTTAGGATTATACTCACGATACACCGGGGAGCTGTTTTTT. This codes for CASSLGLYSRYTGELFF.

The chain couples TRBV5-1 to TRBJ2-3; 10 bases are shared with TRBD2. Germline V lookup: CDR1 SGHRS, CDR2 YFSETQ. The junction had 10 bases not matched to a gene; V was cut back by 1 base and J by 2 bases. CDR3 size: 18 residues. CDR3: CASSLKLAGGSITDTQYF. Written as DNA, the CDR3 is TGCGCCAGCAGCTTGAAATTAGCGGGAGGATCGATCACAGATACGCAGTATTTT.

The chain employs TRBV28 and TRBJ2-7; TRBD1 matches 9 bases. Looked up from germline, CDR1 is MDHEN and CDR2 is SYDVKM. The CDR3 runs 13 residues. J was trimmed by 6 bases and V by 6 bases; bases with no gene match: 6. The DNA of the CDR3 is TGTGCCAGCAGCGGGACAGGGTATCGCGAGCAGTACTTC. Translated, it gives CASSGTGYREQYF. The whole variable domain, remainder taken from reference TRBV28 and TRBJ2-7, is DVKVTQSSRYLVKRTGEKVFLECVQDMDHENMFWYRQDPGLGLRLIYFSYDVKMKEKGDIPEGYSVSREKKERFSLILESASTNQTSMYLCASSGTGYREQYFGPGTRLTVT.

This chain uses TRBV2 with TRBJ2-4; a weak D match, TRBD2 (6 bases). CDR1 and CDR2 from the germline V gene are SNHLY and FYNNEI. V lost 5 bases to trimming and J lost 8 bases, with 19 bases between them. The length of the CDR3 is 15 residues. CDR3 DNA: TGTGCCAGCAGTTTAATTAGCGGAGGCGGGGACATTCAGTACTTC. Its translation is CASSLISGGGDIQYF.

The chain links TRBV6-6 to TRBJ1-1; TRBD1 might be the D (5 bases). The CDR3 is made up of 12 amino acids. V lost 4 bases to trimming and J lost 7 bases, with 10 bases between them. Germline V lookup: CDR1 MNHNY, CDR2 SVGAGI (reference sequence). The CDR3 region has the DNA TGTGCCAGCAGTTCCCTGACAGTTGAAGCTTTCTTT. Protein sequence: CASSSLTVEAFF.

The rearrangement uses TRBV2 and TRBJ1-5; D is unresolved. The germline V gene encodes CDR1 SNHLY and CDR2 FYNNEI. The V and J ends lost 2 bases and 2 bases respectively, with 10 bases between them. The CDR3 totals 15 residues. The CDR3 loop is CASSESGYGNQPQHF. In DNA, the CDR3 is TGTGCCAGCAGTGAAAGCGGGTATGGCAATCAGCCCCAGCATTTT.

DNA for the CDR3: TGTGCCAGCAGTGGCCGCGGGAGCTCCTACAATGAGCAGTTCTTC. This sequence encodes CASSGRGSSYNEQFF. The chain is built from TRBV25-1 and TRBJ2-1; 7 bases map to TRBD2. CDR1 and CDR2 (germline): MGHDK, SYGVNS. The CDR3 sequence is 15 residues long. V was clipped by 4 bases and J by 0 bases; unmatched bases: 3.

The V call is TRBV6-1, the J call TRBJ2-3; perhaps TRBD2 as D (6 bases). The germline V and J ends were trimmed by 2 bases and 4 bases, with 22 bases remaining between them. This CDR3 has 18 residues. Germline V gene lookup returns CDR1 MNHNS and CDR2 SASEGT. CDR3 region: CASSEFGGAALTPDTQYF. The CDR3 DNA reads as TGTGCCAGCAGTGAATTTGGAGGGGCCGCACTGACCCCAGATACGCAGTATTTT.

This sequence joins TRBV5-1 and TRBJ2-5, with D possibly called TRBD1 or TRBD2 (5 bases each). Looked up from germline, CDR1 is SGHRS and CDR2 is YFSETQ. The V gene lost 0 bases and the J gene lost 4 bases, with 13 bases spanning the gap. The CDR3 sequence is 15 residues long. CDR3 coding DNA: TGCGCCAGCAGCTTGGTCACAGGAGGAAGAGAGACCCAGTACTTC. It is translated as CASSLVTGGRETQYF. The whole variable domain, remainder taken from reference TRBV5-1 and TRBJ2-5, is KAGVTQTPRYLIKTRGQQVTLSCSPISGHRSVSWYQQTPGQGLQFLFEYFSETQRNKGNFPGRFSGRQFSNSRSEMNVSTLELGDSALYLCASSLVTGGRETQYFGPGTRLLVL.

The chain recombines TRBV5-6 with TRBJ2-7; the match to TRBD1 covers 9 bases. From germline, CDR1 is SGHDT and CDR2 YYEEEE. V lost 2 bases to trimming and J lost 5 bases; unmatched junction nucleotides: 8. There are 15 residues in the CDR3. The CDR3 DNA follows: TGTGCCAGCAGCTTTTTCGACCGGGACAGGGACGAGCAGTACTTC. Its protein product is CASSFFDRDRDEQYF.

The V gene is TRBV6-1, the J gene TRBJ2-3; tentative D call: TRBD2 (6 bases). The CDR3 sequence is 15 residues long. The germline V gene has CDR1 MNHNS and CDR2 SASEGT. Trimming cost V 4 bases and J 8 bases, with 19 bases left between them. The CDR3 region is CASSAKIAVQGTQYF. The CDR3 DNA is TGTGCCAGCAGTGCAAAGATAGCGGTGCAGGGTACGCAGTATTTT.